This TCR beta chain is from a study of blood T cell repertoires in COVID-19. Study at large: Nucleic acid was either cDNA or gDNA, and it came from T cells, B-cell-depleted T cells, or PBMCs.

Clones were sequenced by immunoSEQ multiplex PCR, and TCRdb holds only the in-frame ones, with some missing. Of approximately 200,000 clones listed, about 88% were seen once; the top ten hold roughly 2.4%. Recruitment covered about two dozen US areas and drew participants whose ages spanned roughly 18 to 89 years. Trimming removed 4 bases at V and 5 bases at J, with 18 bases between. Germline V gene sequence: CDR1 SGHTS, CDR2 YDEGEE. CDR3 length: 15 residues. This chain connects TRBV5-8 to TRBJ1-2; TRBD1 is a possible D gene (6 bases). This TCR derives from a woman aged 40 to 50 with acute COVID-19. Sequenced material: PBMCs or T cells enriched from blood (not recorded which). In nucleotides, the CDR3 is TGTGCCAGCAGCCGCACAGGGCTCGGCAAGTATGGCTACACCTTC. Protein product: CASSRTGLGKYGYTF. The full variable domain, rest sourced from reference TRBV5-8 and TRBJ1-2, is EAGVTQSPTHLIKTRGQQATLRCSPISGHTSVYWYQQALGLGLQFLLWYDEGEERNRGNFPPRFSGRQFPNYSSELNVNALELEDSALYLCASSRTGLGKYGYTFGSGTRLTVV.